This T cell receptor beta chain originates from a study of blood T cells in healthy people across ages. A sample-barcoded 5' primer and a J-beta primer mix were used in a second PCR of roughly 7 to 12 cycles. TCRdb re-called the 5' RACE reads through MiXCR, storing one row per CDR3 protein. Of approximately 800,000 distinct CDR3 sequences listed, about 45% are singletons. V lost 0 bases and J 1 base, leaving 8 bases between the germline ends. The CDR3 is made up of 15 amino acids. The germline V gene encodes CDR1 SGHRS and CDR2 YFSETQ. This clonotype was recorded a few times. The J gene is TRBJ2-1, the V gene TRBV5-1; D is unresolved. The specimen was blood. This TCR came from a man older than 75 in good health. This chain's CDR3 is CASSLDDFSYNEQFF. CDR3 in DNA: TGCGCCAGCAGCTTGGATGACTTTTCCTACAATGAGCAGTTCTTC.